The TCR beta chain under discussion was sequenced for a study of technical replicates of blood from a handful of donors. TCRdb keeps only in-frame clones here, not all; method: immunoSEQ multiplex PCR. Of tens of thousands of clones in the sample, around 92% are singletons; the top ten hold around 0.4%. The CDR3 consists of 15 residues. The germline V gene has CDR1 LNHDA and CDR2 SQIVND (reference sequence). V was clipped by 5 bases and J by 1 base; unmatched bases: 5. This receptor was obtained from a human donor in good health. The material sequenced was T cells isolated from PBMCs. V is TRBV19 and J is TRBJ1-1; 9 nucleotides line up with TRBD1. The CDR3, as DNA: TGTGCCAGTAGTGATCGACAGGGGGGGAACACTGAAGCTTTCTTT. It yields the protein CASSDRQGGNTEAFF.